One and the same sample provided the 18 T cell receptor beta chains below, sequenced in a study of T cell responses to AZD1222 COVID-19 vaccine (dated by TCRdb to the early 2020s). Libraries were prepared through the immunoSEQ multiplex PCR assay. Held by TCRdb, this immuneACCESS table contains in-frame sequences only and omits some clones. Under half of the omission traces to an unresolved V gene where checked; the cause of the rest is unknown. In all, the sample holds some 110,000 clones, and around nine tenths of those were seen once. Roughly 3.8% of the sample goes to the ten largest clones. What this sample's time point label stands for: about 28 days (+/-7) after the second vaccine dose. This specimen consisted of peripheral blood, obtained 28 days after the second AZD1222 dose. Receptor source: an adult who received the AZD1222 COVID-19 vaccine.

Remarks on this clone: Relative to the germline gene, one junction end is altered; a read error may explain this. The V call is TRBV2, the J call TRBJ1-2; 7 positions agree with TRBD1. Germline V gives CDR1 SNHLY, CDR2 FYNNEI. This CDR3 spans 11 amino acids. As DNA, the CDR3 is TGCCTGGAGGGGGCCCTGGAGGGCTACACCTTC. Amino acids: CLEGALEGYTF.

The chain links TRBV7-3 to TRBJ2-3, with TRBD2 matching 9 bases. Trimming at V came to 2 bases and at J to 7 bases, leaving 7 bases not matched to a gene. Germline V lookup: CDR1 SGHTA, CDR2 FQGTGA. There are 15 residues in the CDR3. In DNA, the CDR3 is TGTGCCAGCAGCTTAGGGGCTAGCGGGGTAAATACGCAGTATTTT. It is translated as CASSLGASGVNTQYF.

Judged by abundance, this clone is medium-sized. This chain uses TRBV7-9 with TRBJ2-1; 9 bases fit TRBD2. Germline values: CDR1 SEHNR, CDR2 FQNEAQ (reference sequence). V lost 5 bases and J lost 0; bases outside the gene matches: 14. This CDR3 has 19 amino acids. In DNA, the CDR3 is TGTGCCAGCAGCGGAAGAGCGGGAGGTTCCTCCAGCTCCTACAATGAGCAGTTCTTC. It is translated as CASSGRAGGSSSSYNEQFF.

V is TRBV5-1 and J is TRBJ1-1; D remains ambiguous. This CDR3 has 13 amino acids. V was clipped by 1 base and J by 3 bases, with 7 bases between them. The germline V gene has CDR1 SGHRS and CDR2 YFSETQ. The CDR3 region is CASSLSWDTEAFF. CDR3 nucleotide sequence: TGCGCCAGCAGCTTGAGTTGGGACACTGAAGCTTTCTTT.

The chain carries TRBV5-1 and TRBJ2-7, with 14 bases fitting TRBD2. Germline V lookup: CDR1 SGHRS, CDR2 YFSETQ. Trimming took 4 bases from V and 0 from J; bases not matched to a gene: 18. The CDR3 runs to 21 residues. DNA for the CDR3: TGCGCCAGCAGCCCGATAGCACCGGGACTAGCGGGAGAGACGAACTCCTACGAGCAGTACTTC. Residues: CASSPIAPGLAGETNSYEQYF.

The V call is TRBV28, the J call TRBJ2-7; D uncertain. V lost 6 bases to trimming and J lost 9 bases, with 18 bases between them. The CDR3 has 13 amino acids. The V gene's germline CDR1 is MDHEN and CDR2 SYDVKM. The CDR3: CASSQKVPVRQYF. CDR3 in DNA: TGTGCCAGCAGCCAAAAAGTCCCGGTACGGCAGTACTTC.

As to this clone: Other DNA sequences within the sample encode an identical CDR3. The chain has TRBV2 and TRBJ2-3; D remains ambiguous. V dropped 3 bases and J dropped 0 bases, with 4 bases sitting between them. The CDR3 is 13 amino acids. The germline V gene encodes CDR1 SNHLY and CDR2 FYNNEI. CDR3 region: CASSDTSTDTQYF. The CDR3 region has the DNA TGTGCCAGCAGTGACACCAGCACAGATACGCAGTATTTT. Complete variable domain (other parts from reference TRBV2 and TRBJ2-3): EPEVTQTPSHQVTQMGQEVILRCVPISNHLYFYWYRQILGQKVEFLVSFYNNEISEKSEIFDDQFSVERPDGSNFTLKIRSTKLEDSAMYFCASSDTSTDTQYFGPGTRLTVL.

This rearrangement joins TRBV4-1 to TRBJ2-7; no definite D call. Trimming took off 1 base at V and 5 bases at J, with 12 bases between the two ends. The length of the CDR3 is 14 residues. The germline CDR1 and CDR2 sequences are MGHRA and YSYEKL. The CDR3 DNA follows: TGCGCCAGCAGCCAAGGTGTGGGGTCTCACGAGCAGTACTTC. Translation gives CASSQGVGSHEQYF.

This clone was found once. The rearrangement joins TRBV19 to TRBJ2-7; the match to TRBD1 covers 9 bases. The CDR3 has 14 residues. J gave up 3 bases and V 6 bases, and 6 bases lay outside the gene matches. The germline CDR1 and CDR2 sequences are LNHDA and SQIVND (reference sequence). The CDR3 reads CASSNPGQGYEQYF. In DNA form, the CDR3 reads TGTGCCAGTAGCAACCCGGGACAGGGCTACGAGCAGTACTTC.

This clone came up a few times. The chain is built from TRBV9 and TRBJ2-5; 7 bases agree with TRBD2. Germline CDR1 and CDR2: SGDLS and YYNGEE. The length of the CDR3 is 14 residues. Trimming removed 1 base from V and 3 bases from J; junction bases left unmatched: 3. The DNA for the CDR3 is TGTGCCAGCAGCGTAAGCGGGAACGAAGAGACCCAGTACTTC. It is translated as CASSVSGNEETQYF. Together with reference TRBV9 and TRBJ2-5, the CDR3 gives the full variable domain: DSGVTQTPKHLITATGQRVTLRCSPRSGDLSVYWYQQSLDQGLQFLIQYYNGEERAKGNILERFSAQQFPDLHSELNLSSLELGDSALYFCASSVSGNEETQYFGPGTRLLVL.

This chain connects TRBV7-3 to TRBJ2-2, with D possibly TRBD1 on 6 matching bases. In germline, CDR1 is SGHTA, CDR2 FQGTGA. This CDR3 is 13 amino acids long. Trimming removed 5 bases at V and 4 bases at J, with 8 bases between. In DNA, the CDR3 is TGTGCCAGCAGCGGACAGCCCACCGGGGAGCTGTTTTTT. Protein sequence: CASSGQPTGELFF. Full variable domain (missing parts from reference TRBV7-3 and TRBJ2-2): GAGVSQTPSNKVTEKGKYVELRCDPISGHTALYWYRQSLGQGPEFLIYFQGTGAADDSGLPNDRFFAVRPEGSVSTLKIQRTERGDSAVYLCASSGQPTGELFFGEGSRLTVL.

The V call is TRBV2, the J call TRBJ1-1, with a tentative D call TRBD1 (5 bases). V shed 3 bases and J shed 12 bases, with 14 bases lying between them. Germline V CDR1 and CDR2: SNHLY, FYNNEI. The CDR3 is 12 residues long. The CDR3 protein is CASSDPDRRTFF. The CDR3 DNA follows: TGTGCCAGCAGTGACCCCGACAGAAGAACTTTCTTT.

In its sample, this clone was seen once. The rearrangement joins TRBV30 to TRBJ1-2, with D uncertain. V was cut by 2 bases and J by 2 bases, with 18 bases left in between. Germline assignment: CDR1 GTSNPN and CDR2 SVGIG (reference sequence). This CDR3 is 16 amino acids long. The CDR3 loop is CAWSRSVQLLNYGYTF. DNA for the CDR3: TGTGCCTGGAGTAGGTCGGTACAGCTCCTAAACTATGGCTACACCTTC.

This rearrangement joins TRBV5-6 to TRBJ2-1; D is uncertain. The CDR3 is 12 amino acids. The V end lost 2 bases, the J end lost 5 bases, and 5 bases lay between the germline ends. Germline CDR1 SGHDT, CDR2 YYEEEE. Here the CDR3 reads CASSFQDNEQFF. The CDR3 bases are TGTGCCAGCAGCTTTCAGGACAATGAGCAGTTCTTC.

The V call is TRBV27, the J call TRBJ1-5; possible D gene TRBD1, 5 bases. Germline CDR1 MNHEY, CDR2 SMNVEV (reference sequence). Trimming cost V 5 bases and J 7 bases, with 12 bases left between them. The CDR3 spans 13 residues. The CDR3 DNA follows: TGTGCCAGCAGTCTTGGCAGGGAACAGCCCCAGCATTTT. As protein: CASSLGREQPQHF.

The V and J genes are TRBV19 and TRBJ1-5; tentatively, D is TRBD1 (6 bases). This CDR3 has 15 residues. Trimming pared 5 bases from V and 2 bases from J, leaving 13 bases between. Germline values: CDR1 LNHDA, CDR2 SQIVND (reference sequence). The chain's CDR3 is CASSAQQGGNQPQHF. The CDR3 coding sequence is TGTGCCAGTAGTGCCCAACAGGGCGGCAATCAGCCCCAGCATTTT.

The gene calls are TRBV7-8 and TRBJ2-2; unclear D gene. Trimming cost V 8 bases and J 1 base, with 8 bases left between them. This CDR3 has 13 amino acids. Germline V lookup: CDR1 SGHVS, CDR2 FQNEAQ. This CDR3 reads CASPEENTGELFF. CDR3 in DNA: TGTGCCAGCCCAGAAGAGAACACCGGGGAGCTGTTTTTT.

To note about this clone: Its ends do not fully match the called genes, so a read error is possible. The chain combines TRBV6-1 with TRBJ1-2; D call uncertain. This CDR3 has 10 residues. CDR1 and CDR2 (germline): MNHNS, SASEGT. The CDR3 is CASSEALPAF. CDR3 bases: TGTGCCAGCAGTGAAGCGTTACCCGCATTC.